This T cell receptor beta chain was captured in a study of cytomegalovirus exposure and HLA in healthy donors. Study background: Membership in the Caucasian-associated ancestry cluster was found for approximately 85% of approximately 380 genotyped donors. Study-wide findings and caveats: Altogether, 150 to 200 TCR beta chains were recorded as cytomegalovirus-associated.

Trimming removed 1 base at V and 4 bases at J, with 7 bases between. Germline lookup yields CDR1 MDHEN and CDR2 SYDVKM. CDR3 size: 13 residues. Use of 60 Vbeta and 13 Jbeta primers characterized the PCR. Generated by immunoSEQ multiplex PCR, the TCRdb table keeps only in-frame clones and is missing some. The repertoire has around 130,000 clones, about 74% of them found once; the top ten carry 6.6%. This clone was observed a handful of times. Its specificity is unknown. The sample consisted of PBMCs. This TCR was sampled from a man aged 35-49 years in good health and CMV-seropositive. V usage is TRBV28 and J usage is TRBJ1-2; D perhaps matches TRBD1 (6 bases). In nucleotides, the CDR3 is TGTGCCAGCAGTTTATACAGGGTCTATGGCTACACCTTC. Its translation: CASSLYRVYGYTF.